Following are 12 T cell receptor beta chains from one sample sequenced in a study of blood T cell repertoires in COVID-19. The method was immunoSEQ multiplex PCR; TCRdb's version includes in-frame clones alone and lacks a portion of them. The data show about 220,000 clones, approximately 81% seen once. Specimen: peripheral blood. The receptors here all came from a man aged 50 to 60 who had recovered from COVID-19.

The chain employs TRBV28 and TRBJ1-6; D possibly corresponds to TRBD1 (6 bases). Germline V gene data show CDR1 as MDHEN and CDR2 as SYDVKM. V lost 8 bases and J 5 bases, leaving 13 bases between the germline ends. CDR3 length equals 14 residues. The CDR3 loop is CASHRDTNNSPLHF. The CDR3, as DNA: TGTGCCAGCCACCGGGACACTAATAATTCACCCCTCCACTTT. The variable domain in full, with the rest retrieved from reference TRBV28 and TRBJ1-6, is DVKVTQSSRYLVKRTGEKVFLECVQDMDHENMFWYRQDPGLGLRLIYFSYDVKMKEKGDIPEGYSVSREKKERFSLILESASTNQTSMYLCASHRDTNNSPLHFGNGTRLTVT.

This chain links TRBV4-2 with TRBJ2-1; 9 nucleotides agree with TRBD2. V dropped 0 bases and J dropped 9; count of bases not matched to a gene: 15. This CDR3 comprises 18 residues. Germline V lookup: CDR1 LGHNA, CDR2 YNFKEQ. The CDR3 DNA is TGTGCCAGCAGCCAAGATCCCCGAGGGTTAGCGGGAGAGGGTGAGCAGTTCTTC. Encoded protein: CASSQDPRGLAGEGEQFF.

V gene TRBV28 combines with J gene TRBJ2-5, with 14 positions matching TRBD2. Germline trimming cut 6 bases from V and 4 bases from J; bases unmatched to any gene: 10. Germline CDR1 is MDHEN and CDR2 is SYDVKM. The CDR3 contains 17 residues. The CDR3: CASSRPLGTSGRETQYF. CDR3 DNA: TGTGCCAGCAGCCGACCCCTCGGGACTAGCGGGAGAGAGACCCAGTACTTC. Filled out from reference TRBV28 and TRBJ2-5, the complete variable domain reads DVKVTQSSRYLVKRTGEKVFLECVQDMDHENMFWYRQDPGLGLRLIYFSYDVKMKEKGDIPEGYSVSREKKERFSLILESASTNQTSMYLCASSRPLGTSGRETQYFGPGTRLLVL.

The chain carries TRBV6-2 or TRBV6-3 and TRBJ2-2; a possible D gene is TRBD2 (6 bases). V was cut by 2 bases and J by 4 bases, with 20 bases left in between. CDR1 and CDR2 (germline): MNHEY, SVGEGT. The CDR3 runs to 18 residues. The CDR3 nucleotides read TGTGCCAGCAGTTACCAGGGTTCCGTCTGGAGGGGCACCGGGGAGCTGTTTTTT. This gives the protein CASSYQGSVWRGTGELFF.

The V gene is TRBV10-2, the J gene TRBJ2-1; the match to TRBD1 covers 12 bases. V was clipped by 10 bases and J by 6 bases; unmatched bases: 10. This CDR3 is built from 15 residues. CDR1 is WSHSY, CDR2 SAAADI, per germline. CDR3 sequence: CAIWSGQGAGNEQFF. In DNA, the CDR3 is TGCGCCATCTGGTCGGGACAGGGGGCCGGCAATGAGCAGTTCTTC.

The CDR3 here is CASSLGQVNTGELFF. In nucleotides, the CDR3 is TGTGCCAGCAGTTTGGGACAGGTTAACACCGGGGAGCTGTTTTTT. J is TRBJ2-2 and V is TRBV28; 8 nucleotides align to TRBD1. The ends lost 3 bases at V and 2 bases at J; junction bases unmatched: 2. CDR1 MDHEN and CDR2 SYDVKM come from the germline V gene. There are 15 residues in the CDR3.

The V gene is TRBV24-1, the J gene TRBJ2-7, with D possibly TRBD1 on 6 matching bases. Trimming pared 4 bases from V and 5 bases from J, leaving 11 bases between. CDR1 is KGHDR and CDR2 is SFDVKD in the germline V gene. This CDR3 has 13 amino acids. The DNA of the CDR3 is TGTGCCACCAGTGAATCTAACAGGGACGAGCAGTACTTC. This codes for CATSESNRDEQYF.

The chain joins TRBV5-1 to TRBJ1-4, with 7 bases identical to TRBD1. The CDR3 runs 16 residues. Trimming removed 0 bases from V and 0 bases from J; junction bases left unmatched: 2. Germline V gene data show CDR1 as SGHRS and CDR2 as YFSETQ. DNA of the CDR3: TGCGCCAGCAGCTTGGGAGACAGGGCAACTAATGAAAAACTGTTTTTT. Translating gives CASSLGDRATNEKLFF.

The chain employs TRBV11-3 and TRBJ2-2, with D hard to call. With 0 bases removed from V and 4 bases from J, the gap between germline ends came to 6 bases. The CDR3 runs 14 residues. The germline CDR1 and CDR2 sequences are SGHNT and YENEEA. In DNA, the CDR3 is TGTGCCAGCAGCTTAGAGATCGGCACCGGGGAGCTGTTTTTT. Its protein product is CASSLEIGTGELFF. The full variable domain, its missing parts supplied by reference TRBV11-3 and TRBJ2-2, is EAGVVQSPRYKIIEKKQPVAFWCNPISGHNTLYWYLQNLGQGPELLIRYENEEAVDDSQLPKDRFSAERLKGVDSTLKIQPAELGDSAVYLCASSLEIGTGELFFGEGSRLTVL.

This clone appeared a single time. The chain is built from TRBV28 and TRBJ2-3, with TRBD2 identical over 8 bases. The CDR3 runs to 15 residues. Trimming took 6 bases from V and 1 from J; bases not matched to a gene: 6. CDR1 MDHEN and CDR2 SYDVKM come from the germline V gene. CDR3 DNA: TGTGCCAGCAGAAATAGCGGGACTCGCACAGATACGCAGTATTTT. Translating gives CASRNSGTRTDTQYF.

J is TRBJ2-5 and V is TRBV19; maybe TRBD1 (8 bases). The CDR3 spans 14 residues. Germline CDR1 and CDR2: LNHDA and SQIVND (reference sequence). With 7 bases removed from V and 5 bases from J, the gap between germline ends came to 17 bases. Written as DNA, the CDR3 is TGTGCCAGTAAGAACAGGGGGGGTCGGGAGACCCAGTACTTC. This sequence encodes CASKNRGGRETQYF. The full variable domain, rest sourced from reference TRBV19 and TRBJ2-5, is DGGITQSPKYLFRKEGQNVTLSCEQNLNHDAMYWYRQDPGQGLRLIYYSQIVNDFQKGDIAEGYSVSREKKESFPLTVTSAQKNPTAFYLCASKNRGGRETQYFGPGTRLLVL.

The chain is built from TRBV5-4 and TRBJ2-6, with TRBD2 identical over 9 bases. The CDR3 has 18 residues. V trimming: 4 bases; J trimming: 0 bases; junction bases outside the gene matches: 8. CDR1 is SGHNT, CDR2 YYREEE, per germline (reference sequence). CDR3 nucleotide sequence: TGTGCCAGCAGCGGCCCGGGACTAGCCTACTCTGGGGCCAACGTCCTGACTTTC. This sequence encodes CASSGPGLAYSGANVLTF.